These T cell receptor beta chains were read from a single sample in a study of T-cell reconstitution after alpha-beta-depleted transplantation in children. TCRdb reprocessed the PCR reads via MiXCR and lists one record per CDR3 protein. In the table there are hundreds of thousands of distinct CDR3 sequences, 13% of which are singletons. Here the sequenced sample was PBMCs, mostly from graft donor cells, taken 360 days after TCRalphabeta/CD19-depleted stem cell transplant. The receptors derive from a male patient between 5 and 17 years old who had a stem cell transplant for acute myeloid leukemia, so the T cells may come from the graft donor. CDR3s include the opening cysteine and the closing phenylalanine or tryptophan. Each record gives: clone size, D gene, J gene, V gene, CDR3 protein, CDR3 DNA. D genes are given only for firm matches. Size is omitted from some rows. Given values are once, few, many or a class for expanded clones.

size: many
D: NA
J: TRBJ1-1
V: TRBV6-5
CDR3: CASIHRGGPYTEAFF
DNA: TGTGCCAGCATCCACCGCGGGGGCCCCTACACTGAAGCTTTCTTT

size: many
D: NA
J: TRBJ2-7
V: TRBV20-1
CDR3: CSARALRGGDTYEQYF
DNA: TGCAGTGCTAGAGCTCTGAGGGGAGGGGACACCTACGAGCAGTACTTC

size: NA
D: NA
J: TRBJ2-7
V: TRBV18
CDR3: CASSQLANEQYF
DNA: TGTGCCAGCTCACAACTAGCTAACGAGCAGTACTTC

size: NA
D: TRBD1
J: TRBJ2-6
V: TRBV11-1
CDR3: CASSSGQGLFSGANVLTF
DNA: TGTGCCAGCAGCTCGGGACAGGGGCTGTTCTCTGGGGCCAACGTCCTGACTTTC

size: NA
D: TRBD2
J: TRBJ2-2
V: TRBV6-5
CDR3: CASSYAGTSGSGTGELFF
DNA: TGTGCCAGCAGTTACGCCGGGACTAGCGGGAGCGGGACCGGGGAGCTGTTTTTT

size: many
D: NA
J: TRBJ2-3
V: TRBV20-1
CDR3: CSALGEVAHSTDTQYF
DNA: TGCAGTGCCCTCGGCGAGGTAGCCCATAGCACAGATACGCAGTATTTT

size: NA
D: NA
J: TRBJ2-5
V: TRBV7-2
CDR3: CASSSDWRRETQYF
DNA: TGTGCCAGCAGCTCGGACTGGCGTCGGGAGACCCAGTACTTC

size: NA
D: TRBD2
J: TRBJ2-3
V: TRBV7-2
CDR3: CASSLETSGEGTQYF
DNA: TGTGCCAGCAGCTTAGAGACTAGCGGGGAGGGTACGCAGTATTTT

size: many
D: NA
J: TRBJ1-1
V: TRBV20-1
CDR3: CSGRTANTEAFF
DNA: TGCAGTGGCCGGACAGCGAACACTGAAGCTTTCTTT

size: few
D: NA
J: TRBJ1-1
V: TRBV30
CDR3: CAWSVPLTAEAFF
DNA: TGTGCCTGGAGTGTACCTCTGACGGCTGAAGCTTTCTTT

size: few
D: TRBD1
J: TRBJ2-7
V: TRBV9
CDR3: CASSAQQGPGEQYF
DNA: TGTGCCAGCAGCGCCCAACAGGGGCCTGGGGAGCAGTACTTC